These 30 T cell receptor beta chains came from one sample sequenced in a study of Graves' ophthalmopathy and Graves' hyperthyroidism. For repertoire sequencing, the TCR beta CDR3 regions were amplified from RNA transcripts. HTBI-primed RT-PCR formed the first round, and a multiplex PCR formed the second. Each CDR3 protein gets one entry after TCRdb re-called the multiplex PCR reads with MiXCR. The data contain over 150,000 distinct CDR3 sequences, approximately 38% of them singletons. Sequences were obtained from peripheral blood. All receptors come from a woman aged 40 to 50 with Graves' ophthalmopathy.

This rearrangement joins TRBV6-5 to TRBJ1-6; weak D call: TRBD1 (5 bases). The germline CDR1 and CDR2 sequences are MNHEY and SVGAGI. The CDR3 runs 14 residues. The V end was cut by 2 bases, the J end by 10 bases, with 12 bases between. CDR3 residues: CASSYVVGASPLHF. CDR3 nucleotides: TGTGCCAGCAGTTACGTAGTCGGGGCATCACCCCTCCACTTT.

V is TRBV20-1 and J is TRBJ2-7, with TRBD1 identical over 7 bases. This CDR3 spans 14 amino acids. With V trimmed by 3 bases and J by 0 bases, 5 bases remained unmatched. The germline gives CDR1 DFQATT, CDR2 SNEGSKA (reference sequence). The CDR3 DNA follows: TGCAGTGCTAGTTTCTGGGACAGCTCCTACGAGCAGTACTTC. As protein: CSASFWDSSYEQYF.

This clonotype has a count of ten or more. This CDR3 reads CASSPEIQGMNTEAFF. CDR3 nucleotide sequence: TGCGCCAGCAGCCCCGAAATTCAGGGCATGAACACTGAAGCTTTCTTT. The genes are TRBV5-1 and TRBJ1-1; weak D call: TRBD1 (5 bases). The CDR3 has 16 residues. Germline assignment: CDR1 SGHRS and CDR2 YFSETQ. Between the trimmed V and J ends, which lost 4 bases and 0 bases, there was a span of 16 bases.

This sequence joins TRBV28 and TRBJ2-7; D unresolved. The CDR3 totals 14 residues. The V end was cut by 6 bases, the J end by 0 bases, with 12 bases between. The germline gives CDR1 MDHEN, CDR2 SYDVKM. CDR3 sequence reads: CASRVYGPSYEQYF. The CDR3 bases are TGTGCCAGCAGGGTCTACGGTCCCTCCTACGAGCAGTACTTC.

The V and J genes are TRBV6-5 and TRBJ2-5; 16 bases match TRBD2. Germline trimming cut 2 bases from V and 4 bases from J; bases unmatched to any gene: 7. The germline V gene encodes CDR1 MNHEY and CDR2 SVGAGI. The CDR3 length is 18 residues. The DNA of the CDR3 is TGTGCCAGCAGTTACCCGGGACTAGCGGGAGGGTACGTAGAGACCCAGTACTTC. This codes for CASSYPGLAGGYVETQYF.

This clonotype occurred many times. CDR3 in DNA: TGTGCCAGCAGTTTTGAGTCAGGGGTTTTTGAAAACACCATATATTTT. Translation gives CASSFESGVFENTIYF. The chain employs TRBV12-3 or TRBV12-4 and TRBJ1-3; perhaps TRBD1 as D (6 bases). This CDR3 comprises 16 residues. V lost 3 bases, J lost 6 bases, and 18 bases lay in between.

This clonotype was seen ten or more times. It is likely a read error, because the conserved phenylalanine at the end of the CDR3 is missing. The chain has TRBV12-3 or TRBV12-4 and TRBJ1-5; D is possibly TRBD1 (5 bases). CDR3 length equals 16 residues. V gave up 7 bases and J gave up 3 bases, with 19 bases separating them. The CDR3 here is CASNLSGRRNNQPQHL. The CDR3 nucleotides are TGTGCCAGCAACCTCTCAGGGCGTCGGAACAATCAGCCCCAGCATCTT.

This clonotype was found a few times. The genes are TRBV12-3 or TRBV12-4 and TRBJ1-2, with D hard to call. Trimming cost V 4 bases and J 3 bases, with 12 bases left between them. The CDR3 runs to 14 residues. CDR3 DNA sequence: TGTGCCAGCAGTTCCGACTTAACCGACTATGGCTACACCTTC. This gives the protein CASSSDLTDYGYTF.

This clonotype was picked up many times. The chain joins TRBV28 to TRBJ2-7, with D uncertain. The germline V gene has CDR1 MDHEN and CDR2 SYDVKM. The CDR3 has 14 residues. V was shortened by 2 bases and J by 2 bases, with 10 bases between the two germline ends. The CDR3: CASSLPARAYEQYF. In DNA form, the CDR3 reads TGTGCCAGCAGTTTACCTGCCAGAGCCTACGAGCAGTACTTC. Complete variable domain (other parts from reference TRBV28 and TRBJ2-7): DVKVTQSSRYLVKRTGEKVFLECVQDMDHENMFWYRQDPGLGLRLIYFSYDVKMKEKGDIPEGYSVSREKKERFSLILESASTNQTSMYLCASSLPARAYEQYFGPGTRLTVT.

This clonotype has a count of ten or more. This chain's CDR3 is CASRITEGGTEAFF. The CDR3 nucleotides read TGTGCCAGCAGGATAACGGAGGGGGGCACTGAAGCTTTCTTT. The rearrangement uses TRBV6-5 and TRBJ1-1, with TRBD1 as a possible D gene (6 bases). The germline V gene encodes CDR1 MNHEY and CDR2 SVGAGI. V was trimmed by 6 bases and J by 4 bases, leaving 15 bases between them. The CDR3 runs to 14 residues.

The V call is TRBV12-3 or TRBV12-4, the J call TRBJ2-4; TRBD2 might be the D (6 bases). Trimming stripped 6 bases from V and 13 bases from J, with 13 bases between. The CDR3 spans 11 residues. CDR3 sequence: CASSLGGNQYF. CDR3 in DNA: TGTGCCAGCAGCCTCGGGGGAAACCAGTACTTC.

The V gene is TRBV12-3 or TRBV12-4, the J gene TRBJ1-2, with 10 bases fitting TRBD1. V was clipped by 7 bases and J by 6 bases; unmatched bases: 8. The CDR3 has 14 residues. CDR3 coding DNA: TGTGCCAGCAACACGGGACAGGGGATGGATGGCTACACCTTC. It is translated as CASNTGQGMDGYTF.

This clonotype was seen repeatedly, ten times or more. This chain joins TRBV28 and TRBJ1-2; 9 bases match TRBD1. Germline assignment: CDR1 MDHEN and CDR2 SYDVKM. The V gene end was trimmed by 2 bases and the J gene end by 8 bases; junction bases not matched to a gene: 6. CDR3 length: 14 amino acids. The CDR3 here is CASSLGQGSFGYTF. Here the CDR3 DNA reads TGTGCCAGCAGTTTAGGACAGGGGTCTTTCGGCTACACCTTC.

This clonotype was detected ten times or more. V gene TRBV20-1 combines with J gene TRBJ2-7; 9 bases map to TRBD2. The CDR3 is made up of 15 amino acids. V was clipped by 0 bases and J by 4 bases; unmatched bases: 7. Looked up from germline, CDR1 is DFQATT and CDR2 is SNEGSKA (reference sequence). The CDR3 nucleotides read TGCAGTGCTAGAGATCTGGGGCTAGCGGGATACGAGCAGTACTTC. It encodes CSARDLGLAGYEQYF.

The chain carries TRBV25-1 and TRBJ2-5; 7 bases are a match to TRBD2. This CDR3 region has 15 residues. V lost 1 base, J lost 5 bases, and 7 bases stayed unmatched. Germline V lookup: CDR1 MGHDK, CDR2 SYGVNS. The DNA of the CDR3 is TGTGCCAGCAGTGAATTCGGACTAGGTCAGGAGACCCAGTACTTC. As protein: CASSEFGLGQETQYF.

V usage is TRBV28 and J usage is TRBJ2-5; maybe TRBD1 (5 bases). Deletions cut 4 bases from V and 1 base from J, with 13 bases between. Germline V gene lookup returns CDR1 MDHEN and CDR2 SYDVKM. CDR3 length: 15 residues. The CDR3, as DNA: TGTGCCAGCAGTTCACGACGGACAAGCCAAGAGACCCAGTACTTC. It encodes CASSSRRTSQETQYF. The variable domain in full, with the rest retrieved from reference TRBV28 and TRBJ2-5, is DVKVTQSSRYLVKRTGEKVFLECVQDMDHENMFWYRQDPGLGLRLIYFSYDVKMKEKGDIPEGYSVSREKKERFSLILESASTNQTSMYLCASSSRRTSQETQYFGPGTRLLVL.

The rearrangement joins TRBV12-5 to TRBJ2-5; D is unclear. Germline values: CDR1 LGHNT, CDR2 FRNRAP. CDR3 size: 12 residues. The V and J ends lost 2 bases and 5 bases respectively, with 6 bases between them. CDR3 in DNA: TGTGCTAGTGGTTTGCGAATGGAGACCCAGTACTTC. Translating it yields CASGLRMETQYF.

The chain uses TRBV15 and TRBJ2-7; maybe TRBD2 (6 bases). This CDR3 is 15 amino acids long. CDR1 and CDR2 (germline): LNHNV, YYDKDF (reference sequence). V was trimmed by 0 bases and J by 3 bases, leaving 12 bases between them. The DNA of the CDR3 is TGTGCCACCAGCAGAGATGCCGGGAGCCACTACGAGCAGTACTTC. Its translation: CATSRDAGSHYEQYF.

This chain connects TRBV12-3 or TRBV12-4 to TRBJ1-1, with 10 bases aligning to TRBD1. The V segment lost 6 bases and the J segment 6 bases; nucleotides outside the gene matches: 7. This CDR3 region has 14 residues. CDR3 loop: CASSGTGVYPEAFF. DNA of the CDR3: TGTGCCAGCAGCGGGACAGGGGTATACCCTGAAGCTTTCTTT.

This clonotype occurred many times. The rearrangement joins TRBV7-9 to TRBJ2-7, with a weak D call TRBD1 (7 bases). Trimming cost V 5 bases and J 2 bases, with 13 bases left between them. CDR1 is SEHNR and CDR2 is FQNEAQ in the germline V gene (reference sequence). This CDR3 comprises 14 residues. In DNA, the CDR3 is TGTGCCAGCAGCGCGGGACAGCTTCCCTACGAGCAGTACTTC. Translated, it gives CASSAGQLPYEQYF.

At least ten counts were recorded for this clonotype. V is TRBV5-4 and J is TRBJ2-7; 10 nucleotides align to TRBD2. The CDR3 runs to 15 residues. Germline CDR1 SGHNT, CDR2 YYREEE (reference sequence). With V trimmed by 4 bases and J by 3 bases, 7 bases remained unmatched. CDR3 residues: CASSKREGRIYEQYF. CDR3 DNA sequence: TGTGCCAGCAGCAAGCGGGAGGGCCGTATCTACGAGCAGTACTTC.

This clonotype showed up many times. This sequence joins TRBV3-1 and TRBJ2-5; the D gene is possibly TRBD2 (5 bases). CDR3 size: 15 residues. Trimming cost V 0 bases and J 5 bases, with 13 bases left between them. Per the germline V gene, CDR1 is LGHDT and CDR2 is YNNKEL (reference sequence). The CDR3 region is CASSQDGLLRETQYF. Here the CDR3 DNA reads TGTGCCAGCAGCCAAGATGGACTGCTAAGGGAGACCCAGTACTTC.

Concerning this clonotype itself: A read error may account for a junction end that differs from germline. The rearrangement uses TRBV27 and TRBJ2-2, with D perhaps matching TRBD1 (6 bases). Germline V lookup: CDR1 MNHEY, CDR2 SMNVEV (reference sequence). This CDR3 contains 15 residues. CDR3 in DNA: TGTGCCAGCAGCGGGACACAGCAGGACACCAGGGAGCTGTTTTTT. This codes for CASSGTQQDTRELFF.

The chain carries TRBV30 and TRBJ2-7; D might be TRBD1 or TRBD2, each matching 6 bases. V dropped 0 bases and J dropped 2 bases, with 14 bases sitting between them. The CDR3 has 15 amino acids. Germline-derived CDR1 and CDR2 are GTSNPN and SVGIG (reference sequence). This chain's CDR3 is CAWSVGGATPYEQYF. The CDR3 region has the DNA TGTGCCTGGAGTGTCGGGGGCGCAACCCCCTACGAGCAGTACTTC.

This clonotype was counted ten times or more. This CDR3 reads CASSERTGGSYYLQETQYF. CDR3 nucleotides: TGTGCCAGCAGTGAAAGGACAGGGGGCTCCTACTACCTCCAAGAGACCCAGTACTTC. This chain links TRBV2 with TRBJ2-5; 11 nucleotides line up with TRBD1. Per the germline V gene, CDR1 is SNHLY and CDR2 is FYNNEI. CDR3 length: 19 residues. V lost 2 bases and J lost 1; bases outside the gene matches: 12.

The chain employs TRBV5-1 and TRBJ2-7; 9 bases are shared with TRBD2. Germline V gene sequence: CDR1 SGHRS, CDR2 YFSETQ. The CDR3 contains 14 residues. With V trimmed by 3 bases and J by 4 bases, 5 bases remained unmatched. Here the CDR3 reads CASSSGLAPYEQYF. Written as DNA, the CDR3 is TGCGCCAGCAGCTCGGGACTAGCACCTTACGAGCAGTACTTC.

The chain recombines TRBV6-2 or TRBV6-3 with TRBJ2-4; 9 bases map to TRBD2. CDR3 size: 17 residues. Trimming removed 2 bases from V and 0 bases from J; junction bases left unmatched: 5. The germline V gene encodes CDR1 MNHEY and CDR2 SVGEGT. CDR3 sequence (DNA): TGTGCCAGCAGTTACGGGGCTAGCGGGATAGCCAAAAACATTCAGTACTTC. Translating gives CASSYGASGIAKNIQYF.

A single count supports this clonotype. The rearrangement uses TRBV28 and TRBJ2-7; D possibly matches TRBD1 or TRBD2 (6 bases each). This CDR3 has 14 amino acids. The germline V gene encodes CDR1 MDHEN and CDR2 SYDVKM. V was trimmed by 6 bases and J by 3 bases, leaving 15 bases between them. The CDR3 DNA reads TGTGCCAGCAGCGATACAGGGCGGGGCTACGAGCAGTACTTC. Its translation: CASSDTGRGYEQYF.

This clonotype was recorded many times. The CDR3 DNA is TGTGCCAGCAGCTTACGAGTCGGCGGGCCGATCTCCTACGAGCAGTACTTC. It encodes CASSLRVGGPISYEQYF. The chain is built from TRBV11-2 and TRBJ2-7; the D gene is possibly TRBD2 (5 bases). The V gene's germline CDR1 is SGHAT and CDR2 FQNNGV. The germline V and J ends were trimmed by 2 bases and 0 bases, with 17 bases remaining between them. The CDR3 consists of 17 residues.

In this sample, this clonotype turned up once. The chain recombines TRBV6-1 with TRBJ1-1; D remains ambiguous. CDR1 and CDR2 (germline): MNHNS, SASEGT. The CDR3 loop spans 15 amino acids. The germline V and J ends were trimmed by 5 bases and 5 bases, with 18 bases remaining between them. CDR3 residues: CASSSAGDLRTEAFF. CDR3 nucleotides: TGTGCCAGCAGTAGTGCTGGGGATTTGAGGACTGAAGCTTTCTTT.